This is a list of T cell receptor beta chains from one sample in a study of cytomegalovirus exposure and HLA in healthy donors. Clones were read by immunoSEQ multiplex PCR, and TCRdb kept only the in-frame ones, dropping some. The table records fewer than 130,000 clones, around 86% of them present only once. Material for sequencing was PBMCs. Receptors originate from a man aged 35-49 years in good health and CMV-seronegative. The CDR3 runs from the conserved cysteine through the conserved F or W. Fields, in order: clone size, J gene, V gene, D gene, CDR3 protein, CDR3 DNA. The D gene is left open where the match is weak. The size field is filled for only some rows; it gives once, few, many or a size class.

-	TRBJ2-3	TRBV19	-	CASSRTRDTQYF	TGTGCCAGTAGCCGAACCAGGGATACGCAGTATTTT
-	TRBJ1-2	TRBV7-8	-	CASSWTSYGYTF	TGTGCCAGCAGCTGGACAAGTTATGGCTACACCTTC
-	TRBJ1-2	TRBV27	-	CASSPTGIQTNYGYTF	TGTGCCAGCAGCCCGACCGGGATCCAAACTAACTATGGCTACACCTTC
-	TRBJ1-5	TRBV18	-	CASSPRPGEQPQHF	TGTGCCAGCTCACCACGTCCCGGGGAACAGCCCCAGCATTTT
-	TRBJ1-6	TRBV11-2	TRBD1	CASSLSQGGSPLHF	TGTGCCAGCAGCTTATCGCAGGGGGGATCACCCCTCCACTTT
-	TRBJ2-5	TRBV2	-	CASQRSPEETQYF	TGTGCCAGCCAGCGGTCCCCCGAAGAGACCCAGTACTTC
few	TRBJ1-2	TRBV19	TRBD1	CASSTWGQADYGYTF	TGTGCCAGTAGTACCTGGGGACAGGCCGACTATGGCTACACCTTC
-	TRBJ1-4	TRBV4-1	-	CASSQEGGVREKLFF	TGCGCCAGCAGCCAAGAGGGGGGGGTCCGTGAAAAACTGTTTTTT
-	TRBJ2-7	TRBV6-1	-	CASSVSQVGAQYEQYF	TGTGCCAGCAGTGTCTCACAGGTGGGTGCCCAGTACGAGCAGTACTTC
few	TRBJ1-2	TRBV4-3	TRBD1	CASSRGQASYTF	TGCGCCAGCAGCCGAGGACAGGCTAGCTACACCTTC
-	TRBJ2-7	TRBV5-1	TRBD2	CASSYREGGSHEQYF	TGCGCCAGCAGCTACCGGGAGGGGGGGTCTCACGAGCAGTACTTC
once	TRBJ2-6	TRBV28	-	CASRRQGSGANVLTF	TGTGCCAGCAGGCGCCAGGGATCTGGGGCCAACGTCCTGACTTTC
-	TRBJ2-5	TRBV5-6	-	CASSLGTVEETQYF	TGTGCCAGCAGCTTGGGGACAGTTGAAGAGACCCAGTACTTC
few	TRBJ2-6	TRBV4-2	-	CASSQGNSLSGANVLTF	TGTGCCAGCAGCCAAGGAAACAGCCTCTCTGGGGCCAACGTCCTGACTTTC
-	TRBJ2-7	TRBV25-1	-	CASSETTGFSYEQYF	TGTGCCAGCAGTGAGACAACAGGATTCTCCTACGAGCAGTACTTC
-	TRBJ1-6	TRBV7-2	TRBD1	CASSLSGTAGGLHNSPLHF	TGTGCCAGCAGCCTATCCGGGACAGCCGGAGGTTTACATAATTCACCCCTCCACTTT
-	TRBJ2-3	TRBV28	TRBD2	CASTVGLEADTQYF	TGTGCCAGCACCGTTGGACTAGAGGCAGATACGCAGTATTTT
few	TRBJ1-3	TRBV9	-	CASSVGLGGDTIYF	TGTGCCAGCAGCGTAGGTCTGGGAGGGGACACCATATATTTT
-	TRBJ1-5	TRBV10-3	TRBD1	CAIPTGERGNQPQHF	TGTGCCATCCCAACAGGGGAACGGGGCAATCAGCCCCAGCATTTT
-	TRBJ2-1	TRBV5-4	TRBD2	CASSLGGSGGLSSYNEQFF	TGTGCCAGCAGCTTAGGTGGTAGCGGGGGGTTGAGCTCCTACAATGAGCAGTTCTTC
-	TRBJ2-7	TRBV29-1	-	CSVGRRDNYEQYF	TGCAGCGTTGGCCGTCGGGACAACTACGAGCAGTACTTC
-	TRBJ2-1	TRBV30	TRBD2	CAWSVPIAGGYNEQFF	TGTGCCTGGAGTGTCCCTATAGCGGGGGGTTACAATGAGCAGTTCTTC
-	TRBJ2-2	TRBV7-9	-	CASSLDRTGYGGELFF	TGTGCCAGCAGCTTAGACCGAACAGGGTATGGCGGGGAGCTGTTTTTT
-	TRBJ2-1	TRBV7-2	-	CASQRGGMYNEQFF	TGTGCCAGCCAAAGGGGGGGCATGTACAATGAGCAGTTCTTC
-	TRBJ2-5	TRBV4-1	TRBD2	CASSYVVSGVQETQYF	TGCGCCAGCAGCTATGTGGTTAGCGGGGTCCAAGAGACCCAGTACTTC
few	TRBJ1-1	TRBV15	TRBD1	CATSRDTGGYTEAFF	TGTGCCACCAGCAGAGATACAGGGGGCTACACTGAAGCTTTCTTT
-	TRBJ2-7	TRBV4-3	-	CASSQEEGYEQYF	TGCGCCAGCAGCCAAGAGGAGGGCTACGAGCAGTACTTC